A selection of T cell receptor beta chains follows, all from one sample in a study of control samples from healthy donors and cancer patients. The method was immunoSEQ multiplex PCR; TCRdb's version includes in-frame clones alone and lacks a portion of them. Its clone listing holds around 190,000 clones. Sequencing was performed on blood. Every receptor here comes from a woman aged 30 to 39 in good health. Each CDR3 is given with its conserved first and last residue. D genes are given only for firm matches.

>TRBJ2-1|TRBV25-1|TRBD1
CASSEDLQGEFNEQFF
TGTGCCAGCAGTGAAGACCTACAGGGGGAGTTCAATGAGCAGTTCTTC
>TRBJ2-7|TRBV10-3|TRBD2
CAGGSRTYEQYF
TGTGCCGGCGGGAGTAGGACCTACGAGCAGTACTTC
>TRBJ2-7|TRBV27|.
CASTFRQGRYEQYF
TGTGCCAGCACCTTCAGGCAGGGCCGCTACGAGCAGTACTTC
>TRBJ2-7|TRBV12-3/TRBV12-4|.
CASRETGGYEQYF
TGTGCCAGCAGGGAAACCGGGGGCTACGAGCAGTACTTC
>TRBJ1-2|TRBV3-1/TRBV3-2|.
CASSRRVGSPYGYTF
TGTGCCAGCAGCCGGAGAGTGGGCAGTCCCTATGGCTACACCTTC
>TRBJ2-3|TRBV5-1|.
CASNLGGLADTQYF
TGCGCCAGCAACCTGGGGGGGCTTGCAGATACGCAGTATTTT
>TRBJ1-5|TRBV7-8|TRBD1
CASSTWTGPKNSNQPQHF
TGTGCCAGCAGCACCTGGACAGGCCCTAAGAATAGCAATCAGCCCCAGCATTTT
>TRBJ2-7|TRBV3-1/TRBV3-2|.
CASSSHDLYEQYF
TGTGCCAGCAGCTCTCATGACCTGTACGAGCAGTACTTC
>TRBJ1-6|TRBV28|.
CASSQGWNSPLHF
TGTGCCAGCAGCCAAGGGTGGAATTCACCCCTCCACTTT
>TRBJ2-3|TRBV12-3/TRBV12-4|.
CASSLADTQYF
TGTGCCAGCAGTTTGGCAGATACGCAGTATTTT
>TRBJ1-6|TRBV7-2|.
CASSLAGVRNSPLHF
TGTGCCAGCAGCTTAGCCGGGGTTAGGAATTCACCCCTCCACTTT
>TRBJ1-4|TRBV12-3/TRBV12-4|.
CASNSGQRKLFF
TGTGCCAGCAACTCGGGCCAACGAAAACTGTTTTTT
>TRBJ1-2|TRBV7-2|.
CASSLAGSRLVGYTF
TGTGCCAGCAGCTTAGCGGGCTCAAGGCTCGTGGGCTACACCTTC
>TRBJ1-2|TRBV28|.
CASSSILTTF
TGTGCCAGCAGTTCCATTCTTACCACCTTC
>TRBJ1-2|TRBV6-5|.
CASNEGGNYGYTF
TGTGCCAGTAATGAGGGCGGGAACTATGGCTACACCTTC
>TRBJ2-5|TRBV10-3|TRBD2
CAISESILRTSGQETQYF
TGTGCCATCAGTGAGTCGATACTTAGGACTAGCGGCCAAGAGACCCAGTACTTC
>TRBJ1-1|TRBV11-3|.
CASRHLNTEAFF
TGTGCCAGCAGACACCTGAACACTGAAGCTTTCTTT
>TRBJ1-3|TRBV9|.
CASGRGSPGNTIYF
TGTGCCAGCGGGAGGGGATCCCCTGGAAACACCATATATTTT
>TRBJ1-2|TRBV6-5|TRBD1
CASSYSIQGARGYTF
TGTGCCAGCAGTTACTCGATACAGGGGGCTCGTGGCTACACCTTC
>TRBJ1-1|TRBV6-2/TRBV6-3|.
CASSSPGGSPGTEAFF
TGTGCCAGCAGTTCTCCCGGGGGTAGTCCGGGCACTGAAGCTTTCTTT
>TRBJ2-2|TRBV6-4|.
CASSDLPGGELFF
TGTGCCAGCAGTGATCTCCCCGGCGGGGAGCTGTTTTTT
>TRBJ1-3|TRBV11-2|.
CASSPSAGRNTIYF
TGTGCCAGCAGCCCGTCGGCGGGGAGAAACACCATATATTTT
>TRBJ1-6|TRBV10-1|.
CASSGWGSPLHF
TGCGCCAGCAGCGGATGGGGTTCACCCCTCCACTTT
>TRBJ1-6|TRBV30|.
CAWSIRGNSPLHF
TGTGCCTGGAGTATCCGCGGGAATTCACCCCTCCACTTT
>TRBJ1-2|TRBV6-4|.
CASSDSEGHLYTF
TGTGCCAGCAGTGACTCAGAGGGGCACCTCTACACCTTC
>TRBJ1-4|TRBV28|.
CASSFLGGGEEKLFF
TGTGCCAGCAGTTTCCTTGGGGGGGGAGAGGAAAAACTGTTTTTT
>TRBJ1-5|TRBV7-9|TRBD1
CASSLFETGPQPQHF
TGTGCCAGCAGCTTATTCGAGACAGGGCCGCAGCCCCAGCATTTT
>TRBJ1-5|TRBV7-2|.
CASSLELLGGAGQPQHF
TGTGCCAGCAGCTTAGAGTTGTTGGGGGGCGCGGGTCAGCCCCAGCATTTT
>TRBJ2-1|TRBV12-3/TRBV12-4|.
CASSLEVNEQFF
TGTGCCAGCAGTTTAGAGGTGAATGAGCAGTTCTTC
>TRBJ1-1|TRBV5-1|TRBD1
CASGEQGQVDTEAFF
TGCGCCAGCGGGGAACAGGGACAGGTCGACACTGAAGCTTTCTTT
>TRBJ1-5|TRBV2|.
CASSEEGRGRGNQPQHF
TGTGCCAGCAGTGAAGAGGGAAGGGGGAGAGGCAATCAGCCCCAGCATTTT
>TRBJ1-2|TRBV3-1/TRBV3-2|.
CASSQDRDRRLYGYTF
TGTGCCAGCAGCCAAGATAGAGACAGACGATTATATGGCTACACCTTC
>TRBJ1-5|TRBV2|TRBD1
CASSTGANQPQHF
TGTGCCAGCTCCACAGGGGCTAATCAGCCCCAGCATTTT